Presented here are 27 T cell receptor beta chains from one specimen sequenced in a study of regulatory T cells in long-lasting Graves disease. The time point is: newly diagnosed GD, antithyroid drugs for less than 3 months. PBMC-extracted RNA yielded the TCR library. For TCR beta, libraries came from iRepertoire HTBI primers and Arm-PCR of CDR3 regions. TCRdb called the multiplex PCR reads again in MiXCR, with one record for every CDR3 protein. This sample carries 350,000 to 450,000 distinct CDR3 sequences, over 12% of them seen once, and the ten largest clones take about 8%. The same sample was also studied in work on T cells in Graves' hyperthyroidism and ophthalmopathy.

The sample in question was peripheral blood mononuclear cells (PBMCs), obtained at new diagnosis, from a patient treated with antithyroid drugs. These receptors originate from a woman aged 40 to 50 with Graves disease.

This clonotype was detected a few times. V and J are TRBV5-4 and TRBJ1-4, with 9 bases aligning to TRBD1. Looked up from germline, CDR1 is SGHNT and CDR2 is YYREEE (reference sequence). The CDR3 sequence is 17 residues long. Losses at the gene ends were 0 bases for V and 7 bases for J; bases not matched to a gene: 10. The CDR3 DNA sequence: TGTGCCAGCAGCTTGGCCGGGAAGGGGACAGGGTTTGAAAAACTGTTTTTT. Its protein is CASSLAGKGTGFEKLFF.

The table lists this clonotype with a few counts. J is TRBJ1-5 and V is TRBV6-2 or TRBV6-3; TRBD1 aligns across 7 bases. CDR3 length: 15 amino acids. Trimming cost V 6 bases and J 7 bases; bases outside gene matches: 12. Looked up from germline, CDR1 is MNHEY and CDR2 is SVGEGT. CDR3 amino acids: CASSPTGTLEQPQHF. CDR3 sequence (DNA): TGTGCCAGCAGCCCGACAGGGACATTGGAACAGCCCCAGCATTTT.

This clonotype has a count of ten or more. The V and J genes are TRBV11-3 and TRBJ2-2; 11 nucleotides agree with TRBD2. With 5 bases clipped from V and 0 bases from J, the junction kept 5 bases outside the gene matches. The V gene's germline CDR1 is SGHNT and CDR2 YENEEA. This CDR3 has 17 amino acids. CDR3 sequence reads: CASSPGLAVTNTGELFF. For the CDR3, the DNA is TGTGCCAGCAGCCCGGGACTAGCGGTGACGAACACCGGGGAGCTGTTTTTT.

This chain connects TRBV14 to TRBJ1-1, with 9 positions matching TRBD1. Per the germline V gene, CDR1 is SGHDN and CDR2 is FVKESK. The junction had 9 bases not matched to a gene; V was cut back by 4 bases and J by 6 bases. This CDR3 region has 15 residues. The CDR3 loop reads CASSLNRGHYAEAFF. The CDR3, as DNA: TGTGCCAGCAGCCTTAACAGGGGGCATTACGCTGAAGCTTTCTTT.

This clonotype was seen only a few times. CDR3 loop: CASSVQSYTDTQYF. Written as DNA, the CDR3 is TGTGCCAGTAGTGTCCAGTCTTACACAGATACGCAGTATTTT. The chain links TRBV19 to TRBJ2-3, with unresolved D. Per germline, CDR1 LNHDA and CDR2 SQIVND (reference sequence). The V end lost 5 bases, the J end lost 2 bases, and 11 bases lay between the germline ends. The CDR3 is made up of 14 amino acids.

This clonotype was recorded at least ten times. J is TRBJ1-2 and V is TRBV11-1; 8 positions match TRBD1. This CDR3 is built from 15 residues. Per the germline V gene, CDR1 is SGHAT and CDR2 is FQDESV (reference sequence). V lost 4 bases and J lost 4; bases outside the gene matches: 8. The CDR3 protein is CASSSPDRGAYGYTF. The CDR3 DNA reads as TGTGCCAGCAGCTCACCCGACAGGGGCGCCTATGGCTACACCTTC.

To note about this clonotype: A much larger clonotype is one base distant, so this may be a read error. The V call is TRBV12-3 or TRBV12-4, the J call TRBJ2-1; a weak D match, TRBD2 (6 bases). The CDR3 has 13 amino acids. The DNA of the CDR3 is TGTGCCGGCAGTTTAACTAGCCGCAATGAGCAGTTCTTC. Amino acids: CAGSLTSRNEQFF.

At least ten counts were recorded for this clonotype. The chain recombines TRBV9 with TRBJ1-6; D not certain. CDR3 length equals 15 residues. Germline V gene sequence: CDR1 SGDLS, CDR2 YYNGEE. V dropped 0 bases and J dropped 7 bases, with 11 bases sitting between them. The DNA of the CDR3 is TGTGCCAGCAGCGTAGCTTGGACCGCGAATTCACCCCTCCACTTT. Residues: CASSVAWTANSPLHF.

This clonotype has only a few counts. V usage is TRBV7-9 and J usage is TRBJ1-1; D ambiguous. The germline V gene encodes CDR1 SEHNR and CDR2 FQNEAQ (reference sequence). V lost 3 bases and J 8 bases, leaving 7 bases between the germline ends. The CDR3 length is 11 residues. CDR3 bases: TGTGCCAGCAGCTTTGGCATAGAAGCTTTCTTT. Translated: CASSFGIEAFF.

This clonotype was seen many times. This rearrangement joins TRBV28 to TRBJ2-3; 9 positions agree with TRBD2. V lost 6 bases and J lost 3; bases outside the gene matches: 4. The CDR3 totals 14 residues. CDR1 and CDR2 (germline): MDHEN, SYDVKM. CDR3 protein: CASRSGRRTDTQYF. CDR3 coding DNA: TGTGCCAGCAGAAGCGGGAGGAGGACAGATACGCAGTATTTT.

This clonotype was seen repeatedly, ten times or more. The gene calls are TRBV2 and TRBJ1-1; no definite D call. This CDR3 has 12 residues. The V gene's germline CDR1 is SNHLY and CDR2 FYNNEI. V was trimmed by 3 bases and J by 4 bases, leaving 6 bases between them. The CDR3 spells CASSEAGTEAFF. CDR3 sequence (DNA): TGTGCCAGCAGTGAGGCCGGCACTGAAGCTTTCTTT. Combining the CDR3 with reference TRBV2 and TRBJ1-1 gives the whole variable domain EPEVTQTPSHQVTQMGQEVILRCVPISNHLYFYWYRQILGQKVEFLVSFYNNEISEKSEIFDDQFSVERPDGSNFTLKIRSTKLEDSAMYFCASSEAGTEAFFGQGTRLTVV.

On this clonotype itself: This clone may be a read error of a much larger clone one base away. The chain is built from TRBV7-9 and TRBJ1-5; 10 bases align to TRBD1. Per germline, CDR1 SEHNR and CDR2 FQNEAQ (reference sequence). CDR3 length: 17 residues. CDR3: CASSSGTGARSDQPQHF. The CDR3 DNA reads TGTGCCAGCAGCTCTGGGACAGGGGCCCGTAGCGATCAGCCCCAGCATTTT. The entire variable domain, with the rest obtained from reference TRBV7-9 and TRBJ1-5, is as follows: DTGVSQNPRHKITKRGQNVTFRCDPISEHNRLYWYRQTLGQGPEFLTYFQNEAQLEKSRLLSDRFSAERPKGSFSTLEIQRTEQGDSAMYLCASSSGTGARSDQPQHFGDGTRLSIL.

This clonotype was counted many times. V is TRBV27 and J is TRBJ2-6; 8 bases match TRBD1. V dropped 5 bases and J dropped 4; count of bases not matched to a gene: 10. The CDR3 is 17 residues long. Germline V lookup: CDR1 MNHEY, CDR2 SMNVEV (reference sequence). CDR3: CASSIRQGLSGANVLTF. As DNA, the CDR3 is TGTGCCAGCAGTATTAGACAGGGGCTATCGGGGGCCAACGTCCTGACTTTC.

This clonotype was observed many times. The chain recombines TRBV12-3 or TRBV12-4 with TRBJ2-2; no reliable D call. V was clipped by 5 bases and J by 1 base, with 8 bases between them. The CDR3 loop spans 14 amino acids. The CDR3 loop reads CASSRLWNTGELFF. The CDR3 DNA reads TGTGCCAGCAGTAGACTCTGGAACACCGGGGAGCTGTTTTTT.

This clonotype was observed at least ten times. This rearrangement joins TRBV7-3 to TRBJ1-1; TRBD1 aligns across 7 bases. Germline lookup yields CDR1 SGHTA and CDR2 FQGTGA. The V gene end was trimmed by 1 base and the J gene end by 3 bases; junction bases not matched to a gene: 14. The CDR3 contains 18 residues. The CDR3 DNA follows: TGTGCCAGCAGCTTAAGCAGTTTAGTCGACAGGGCGTACACTGAAGCTTTCTTT. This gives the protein CASSLSSLVDRAYTEAFF.

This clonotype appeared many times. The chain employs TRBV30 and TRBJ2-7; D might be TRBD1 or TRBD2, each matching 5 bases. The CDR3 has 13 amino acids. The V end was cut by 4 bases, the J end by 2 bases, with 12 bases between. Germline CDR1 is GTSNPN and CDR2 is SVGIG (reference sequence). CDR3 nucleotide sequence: TGTGCCTGGAAGGCGAGGGGTACCTACGAGCAGTACTTC. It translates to CAWKARGTYEQYF. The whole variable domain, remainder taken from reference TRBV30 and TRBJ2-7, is SQTIHQWPATLVQPVGSPLSLECTVEGTSNPNLYWYRQAAGRGLQLLFYSVGIGQISSEVPQNLSASRPQDRQFILSSKKLLLSDSGFYLCAWKARGTYEQYFGPGTRLTVT.

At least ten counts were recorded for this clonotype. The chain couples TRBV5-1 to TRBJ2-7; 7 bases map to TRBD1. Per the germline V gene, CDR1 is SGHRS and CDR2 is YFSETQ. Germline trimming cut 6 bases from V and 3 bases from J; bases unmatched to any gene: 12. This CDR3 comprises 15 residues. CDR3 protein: CASTLGDSRFYEQYF. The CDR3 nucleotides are TGCGCCAGCACCCTGGGGGACAGTCGCTTCTACGAGCAGTACTTC.

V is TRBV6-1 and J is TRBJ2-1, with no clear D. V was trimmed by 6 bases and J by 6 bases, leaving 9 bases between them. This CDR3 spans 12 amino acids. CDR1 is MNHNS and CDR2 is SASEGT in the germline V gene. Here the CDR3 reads CASRGIRNEQFF. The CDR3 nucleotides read TGTGCCAGCAGGGGGATTCGCAATGAGCAGTTCTTC.

DNA of the CDR3: TGTGCCAGCAGCTTGACCCTAGCGGGCCTCAGCCAAGAGACCCAGTACTTC. The encoded protein is CASSLTLAGLSQETQYF. The V call is TRBV5-5, the J call TRBJ2-5; 8 bases align to TRBD2. There are 17 residues in the CDR3. After removal of 1 base from V and 1 base from J, the junction contained 9 bases not matched to a gene. Germline V gene lookup returns CDR1 SGHKS and CDR2 YYEKEE (reference sequence). Full variable domain (missing parts from reference TRBV5-5 and TRBJ2-5): DAGVTQSPTHLIKTRGQQVTLRCSPISGHKSVSWYQQVLGQGPQFIFQYYEKEERGRGNFPDRFSARQFPNYSSELNVNALLLGDSALYLCASSLTLAGLSQETQYFGPGTRLLVL.

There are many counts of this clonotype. CDR3 sequence: CASSPDREYTREQYF. The CDR3 bases are TGTGCCAGCAGTCCGGACAGGGAATATACTCGCGAGCAGTACTTC. This chain links TRBV28 with TRBJ2-7; 8 bases map to TRBD1. V was pared by 5 bases and J by 6 bases, with 12 bases of the junction left unmatched. The CDR3 is 15 amino acids. Germline-derived CDR1 and CDR2 are MDHEN and SYDVKM.

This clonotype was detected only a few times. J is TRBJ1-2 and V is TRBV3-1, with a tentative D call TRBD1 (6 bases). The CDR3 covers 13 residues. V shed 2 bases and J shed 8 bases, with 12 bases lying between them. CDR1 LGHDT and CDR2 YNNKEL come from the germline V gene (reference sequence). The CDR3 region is CASSQRQVGGYTF. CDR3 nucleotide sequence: TGTGCCAGCAGCCAAAGACAGGTCGGGGGCTACACCTTC.

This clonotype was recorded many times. DNA for the CDR3: TGTGCCAGCAGCCGGTCTAGCGGGAGAGAGACCCAGTACTTC. Its protein is CASSRSSGRETQYF. This sequence joins TRBV5-4 and TRBJ2-5; 10 bases agree with TRBD2. Germline V gene data show CDR1 as SGHNT and CDR2 as YYREEE (reference sequence). This CDR3 is built from 14 residues. The V gene end was trimmed by 4 bases and the J gene end by 4 bases; junction bases not matched to a gene: 4.

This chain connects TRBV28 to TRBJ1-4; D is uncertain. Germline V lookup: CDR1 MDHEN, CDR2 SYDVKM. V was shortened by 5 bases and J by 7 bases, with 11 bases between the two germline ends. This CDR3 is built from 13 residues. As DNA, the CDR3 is TGTGCCAGCAGTGTACCAATGGTTGAAAAACTGTTTTTT. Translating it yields CASSVPMVEKLFF.

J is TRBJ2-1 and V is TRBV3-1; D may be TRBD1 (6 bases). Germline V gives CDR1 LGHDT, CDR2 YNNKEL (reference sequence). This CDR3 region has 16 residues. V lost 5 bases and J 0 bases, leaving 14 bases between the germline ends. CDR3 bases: TGTGCCAGCAGCAACCCAGACAGGAGCTCCTACAATGAGCAGTTCTTC. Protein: CASSNPDRSSYNEQFF.

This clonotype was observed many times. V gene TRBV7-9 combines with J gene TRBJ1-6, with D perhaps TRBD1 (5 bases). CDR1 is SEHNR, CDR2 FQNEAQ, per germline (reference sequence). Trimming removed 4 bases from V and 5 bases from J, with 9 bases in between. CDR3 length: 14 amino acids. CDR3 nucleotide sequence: TGTGCCAGCAGCTGGGGGGATCATAATTCACCCCTCCACTTT. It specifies CASSWGDHNSPLHF.

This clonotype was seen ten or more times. CDR3 sequence (DNA): TGTGCCAGTAGGGCCGCCCTAGCGGGGTACAATGAGCAGTTCTTC. It is translated as CASRAALAGYNEQFF. The J gene is TRBJ2-5, the V gene TRBV19; 9 positions match TRBD2. The end of the DNA aligns better with TRBJ2-1, so the J call may be wrong. CDR3 length: 15 residues. CDR1 LNHDA and CDR2 SQIVND come from the germline V gene (reference sequence).

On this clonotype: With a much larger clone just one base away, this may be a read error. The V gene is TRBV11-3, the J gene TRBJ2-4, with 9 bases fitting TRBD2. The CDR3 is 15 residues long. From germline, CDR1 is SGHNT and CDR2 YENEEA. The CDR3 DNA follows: TGTGCCAGCAGCGCCAGACTAGCGGAGGGGAACATTCACTACTTC. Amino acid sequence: CASSARLAEGNIHYF.